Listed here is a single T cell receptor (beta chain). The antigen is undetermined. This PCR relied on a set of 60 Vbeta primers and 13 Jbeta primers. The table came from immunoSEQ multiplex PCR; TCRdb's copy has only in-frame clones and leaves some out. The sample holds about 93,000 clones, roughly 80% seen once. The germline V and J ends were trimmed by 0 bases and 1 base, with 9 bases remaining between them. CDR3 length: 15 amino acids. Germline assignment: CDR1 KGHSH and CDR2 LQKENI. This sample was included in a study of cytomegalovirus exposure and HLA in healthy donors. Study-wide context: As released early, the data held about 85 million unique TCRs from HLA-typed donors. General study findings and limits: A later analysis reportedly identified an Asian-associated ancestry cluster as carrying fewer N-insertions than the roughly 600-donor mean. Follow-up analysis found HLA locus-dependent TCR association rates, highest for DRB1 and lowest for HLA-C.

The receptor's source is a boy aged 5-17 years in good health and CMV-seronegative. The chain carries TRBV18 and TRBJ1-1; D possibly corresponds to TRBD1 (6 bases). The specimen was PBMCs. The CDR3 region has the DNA TGTGCCAGCTCACCACCCCGGACAGCGAACACTGAAGCTTTCTTT. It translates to CASSPPRTANTEAFF.